Below, 10 T cell receptor beta chains from the same sample are listed, as sequenced in a study of blood T cells in healthy people across ages. A second about 7 to 11 cycle PCR used barcoded and J-beta primers. A single record per CDR3 protein comes from TCRdb applying MiXCR to the 5' RACE reads. Of about 940,000 distinct CDR3 sequences in the sample, around 49% were seen once. Sequenced material: blood. Receptor source: a man aged 25-45 years in good health.

This chain uses TRBV12-3 or TRBV12-4 with TRBJ1-5; tentatively, D is TRBD1 (5 bases). The V end was cut by 8 bases, the J end by 3 bases, with 14 bases between. The CDR3 loop spans 14 amino acids. CDR3 region: CASGPGHPNQPQHF. The CDR3 DNA is TGTGCCAGCGGACCGGGGCACCCCAATCAGCCCCAGCATTTT.

In this sample, this clonotype turned up a few times. The rearrangement joins TRBV2 to TRBJ2-1; perhaps TRBD2 as D (6 bases). There are 15 residues in the CDR3. Trimming took off 4 bases at V and 3 bases at J, with 13 bases between the two ends. Germline CDR1 and CDR2: SNHLY and FYNNEI. This CDR3 reads CASSGGGGGYNEQFF. For the CDR3, the DNA is TGTGCCAGCAGTGGAGGTGGGGGAGGCTACAATGAGCAGTTCTTC.

The chain is built from TRBV4-3 and TRBJ1-2, with D possibly TRBD1 on 5 matching bases. Germline loops: CDR1 LGHNA, CDR2 YSLEER. V was pared by 5 bases and J by 1 base, with 17 bases between. The CDR3 contains 16 residues. The chain's CDR3 is CASSSEATEYNYGYTF. CDR3 in DNA: TGCGCCAGCAGCTCTGAAGCGACAGAATATAACTATGGCTACACCTTC.

The chain has TRBV6-5 and TRBJ2-1, with 8 bases that match TRBD1. Trimming at V came to 2 bases and at J to 13 bases, leaving 13 bases not matched to a gene. The CDR3 covers 15 residues. Germline V CDR1 and CDR2: MNHEY, SVGAGI. For the CDR3, the DNA is TGTGCCAGCAGTTACGCCGCCAGGGGGCTGATGGGCCAGTTCTTC. It codes for CASSYAARGLMGQFF.

The chain employs TRBV6-2 or TRBV6-3 and TRBJ2-1, with D possibly being TRBD1 (6 bases). V lost 7 bases to trimming and J lost 4 bases, with 14 bases between them. The germline V gene has CDR1 MNHEY and CDR2 SVGEGT. The length of the CDR3 is 14 residues. CDR3 region: CASNPNRDYNEQFF. CDR3 bases: TGTGCCAGCAATCCGAACAGGGATTACAATGAGCAGTTCTTC.

This clonotype was observed a few times. The V call is TRBV12-3 or TRBV12-4, the J call TRBJ2-7, with D possibly TRBD2 on 6 matching bases. CDR3 length: 14 amino acids. Trimming shortened V by 4 bases and J by 3 bases, and 13 bases separated the two germline ends. The CDR3 bases are TGTGCCAGCAGTTCCTCCCCGGGAGTCTACGAGCAGTACTTC. Translated, it gives CASSSSPGVYEQYF.

CDR3 in amino acids: CSAKPGLWWETQYF. The CDR3, as DNA: TGCAGTGCTAAACCGGGACTTTGGTGGGAGACCCAGTACTTC. The chain carries TRBV20-1 and TRBJ2-5, with D perhaps TRBD2 (6 bases). This CDR3 is 14 amino acids long. Germline-derived CDR1 and CDR2 are DFQATT and SNEGSKA (reference sequence). V dropped 4 bases and J dropped 5 bases, with 17 bases sitting between them.

V and J are TRBV11-3 and TRBJ2-1; D might be TRBD1 (5 bases). Trimming removed 5 bases at V and 5 bases at J, with 13 bases between. The V gene's germline CDR1 is SGHNT and CDR2 YENEEA. There are 14 residues in the CDR3. The CDR3 reads CASSNPTENNEQFF. As DNA, the CDR3 is TGTGCCAGCAGCAACCCGACAGAGAACAATGAGCAGTTCTTC. Full variable domain (missing parts from reference TRBV11-3 and TRBJ2-1): EAGVVQSPRYKIIEKKQPVAFWCNPISGHNTLYWYLQNLGQGPELLIRYENEEAVDDSQLPKDRFSAERLKGVDSTLKIQPAELGDSAVYLCASSNPTENNEQFFGPGTRLTVL.

This sequence joins TRBV15 and TRBJ1-2; the D is unclear. CDR1 and CDR2 from the germline V gene are LNHNV and YYDKDF (reference sequence). CDR3 length: 15 residues. Trimming stripped 0 bases from V and 7 bases from J, with 15 bases between. The CDR3 loop is CATSRDPPSLSGYTF. In DNA, the CDR3 is TGTGCCACCAGCAGAGATCCACCGTCTTTGAGTGGCTACACCTTC.

This clonotype was recorded a few times. This chain connects TRBV13 to TRBJ2-7, with D possibly matching TRBD2 (5 bases). The CDR3 is made up of 16 amino acids. Trimming shortened V by 5 bases and J by 6 bases, and 23 bases separated the two germline ends. The germline V gene has CDR1 PRHDT and CDR2 FYEKMQ (reference sequence). CDR3 residues: CASSRESGLAHAEQYF. The CDR3 nucleotides read TGTGCCAGCAGCCGGGAATCGGGCCTAGCTCACGCCGAGCAGTACTTC.